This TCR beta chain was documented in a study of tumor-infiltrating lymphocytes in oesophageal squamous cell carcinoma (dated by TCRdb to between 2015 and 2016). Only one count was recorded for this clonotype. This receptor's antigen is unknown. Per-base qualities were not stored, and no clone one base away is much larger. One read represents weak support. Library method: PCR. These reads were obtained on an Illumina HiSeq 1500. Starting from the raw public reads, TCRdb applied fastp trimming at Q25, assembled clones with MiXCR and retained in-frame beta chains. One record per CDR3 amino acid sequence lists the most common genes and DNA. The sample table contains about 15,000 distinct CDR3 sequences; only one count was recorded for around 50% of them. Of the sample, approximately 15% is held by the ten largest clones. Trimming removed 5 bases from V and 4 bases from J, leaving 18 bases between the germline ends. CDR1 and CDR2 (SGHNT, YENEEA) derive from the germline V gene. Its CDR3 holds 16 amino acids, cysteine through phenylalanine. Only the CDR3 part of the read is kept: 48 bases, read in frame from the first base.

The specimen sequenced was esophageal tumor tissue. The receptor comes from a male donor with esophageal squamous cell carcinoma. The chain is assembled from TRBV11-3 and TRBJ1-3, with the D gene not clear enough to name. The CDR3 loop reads CASSLLVGFTGNTIYF. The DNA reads TGTGCCAGCAGCCTCCTGGTTGGGTTCACGGGAAACACCATATATTTT.